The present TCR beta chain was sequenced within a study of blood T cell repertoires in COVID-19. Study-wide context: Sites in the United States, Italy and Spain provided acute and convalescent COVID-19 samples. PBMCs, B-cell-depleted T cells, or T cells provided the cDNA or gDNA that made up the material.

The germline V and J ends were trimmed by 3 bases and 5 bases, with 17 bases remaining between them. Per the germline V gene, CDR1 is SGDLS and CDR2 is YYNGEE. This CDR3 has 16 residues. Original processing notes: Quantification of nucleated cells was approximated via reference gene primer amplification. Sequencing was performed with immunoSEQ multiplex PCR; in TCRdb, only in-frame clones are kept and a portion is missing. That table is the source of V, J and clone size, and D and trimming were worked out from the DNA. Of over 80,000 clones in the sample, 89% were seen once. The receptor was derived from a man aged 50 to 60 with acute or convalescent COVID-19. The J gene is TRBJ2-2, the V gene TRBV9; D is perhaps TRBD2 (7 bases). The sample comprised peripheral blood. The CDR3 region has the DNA TGTGCCAGCAGCGCCCTGGGGGGGCAGATAACCGGGGAGCTGTTTTTT. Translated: CASSALGGQITGELFF.